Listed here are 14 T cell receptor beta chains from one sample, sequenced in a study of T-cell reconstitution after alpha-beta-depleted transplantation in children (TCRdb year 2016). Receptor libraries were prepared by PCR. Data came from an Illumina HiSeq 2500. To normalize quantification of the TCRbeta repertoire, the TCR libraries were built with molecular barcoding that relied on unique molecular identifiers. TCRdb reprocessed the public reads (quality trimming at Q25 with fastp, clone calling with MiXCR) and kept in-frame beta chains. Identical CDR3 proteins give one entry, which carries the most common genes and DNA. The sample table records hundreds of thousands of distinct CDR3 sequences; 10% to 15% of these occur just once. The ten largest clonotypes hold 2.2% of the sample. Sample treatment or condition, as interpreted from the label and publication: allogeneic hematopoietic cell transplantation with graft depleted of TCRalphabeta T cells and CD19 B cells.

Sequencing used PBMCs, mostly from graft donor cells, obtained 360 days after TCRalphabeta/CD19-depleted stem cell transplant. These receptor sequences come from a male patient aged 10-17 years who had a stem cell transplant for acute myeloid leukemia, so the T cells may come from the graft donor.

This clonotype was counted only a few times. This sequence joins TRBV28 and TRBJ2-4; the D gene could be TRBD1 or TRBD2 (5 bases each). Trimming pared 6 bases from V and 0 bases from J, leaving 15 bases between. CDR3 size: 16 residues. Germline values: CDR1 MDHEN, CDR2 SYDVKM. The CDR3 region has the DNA TGTGCCAGCAGCTTGACCGGGACGGCAGCCAAAAACATTCAGTACTTC. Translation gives CASSLTGTAAKNIQYF.

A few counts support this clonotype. Here the CDR3 DNA reads TGTGCCGGGGAGGCCCTGAGCTCCTACAATGAGCAGTTCTTC. Its translation: CAGEALSSYNEQFF. The rearrangement links TRBV27 to TRBJ2-1, with D maybe TRBD2 (6 bases). The V and J ends lost 11 bases and 0 bases respectively, with 14 bases between them. Germline V gives CDR1 MNHEY, CDR2 SMNVEV (reference sequence). There are 14 residues in the CDR3.

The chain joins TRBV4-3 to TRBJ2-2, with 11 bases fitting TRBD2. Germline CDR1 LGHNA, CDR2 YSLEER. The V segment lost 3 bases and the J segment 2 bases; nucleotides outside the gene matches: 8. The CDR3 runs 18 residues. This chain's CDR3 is CASSHGTSGRSNTGELFF. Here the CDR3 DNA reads TGCGCCAGCAGCCATGGTACTAGCGGGAGATCTAACACCGGGGAGCTGTTTTTT.

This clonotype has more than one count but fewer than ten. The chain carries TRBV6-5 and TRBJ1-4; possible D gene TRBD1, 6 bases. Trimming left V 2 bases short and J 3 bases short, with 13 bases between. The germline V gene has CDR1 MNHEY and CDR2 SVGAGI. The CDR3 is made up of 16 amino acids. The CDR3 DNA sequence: TGTGCCAGCAGTTACATCAGGGGAGGGTCTAATGAAAAACTGTTTTTT. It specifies CASSYIRGGSNEKLFF.

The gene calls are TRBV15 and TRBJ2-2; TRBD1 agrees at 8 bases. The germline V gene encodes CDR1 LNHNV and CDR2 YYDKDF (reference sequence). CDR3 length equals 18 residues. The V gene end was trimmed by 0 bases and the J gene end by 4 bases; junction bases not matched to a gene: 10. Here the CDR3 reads CATSRDGWTGPGTGELFF. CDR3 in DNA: TGTGCCACCAGCAGAGATGGCTGGACAGGGCCGGGCACCGGGGAGCTGTTTTTT.

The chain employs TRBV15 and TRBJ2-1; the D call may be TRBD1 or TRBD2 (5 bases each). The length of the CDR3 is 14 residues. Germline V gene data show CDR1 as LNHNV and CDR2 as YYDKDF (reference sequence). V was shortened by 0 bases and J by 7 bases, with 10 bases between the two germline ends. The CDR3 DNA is TGTGCCACCAGCAGAGAATCCAGGGAGAATGAGCAGTTCTTC. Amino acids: CATSRESRENEQFF.

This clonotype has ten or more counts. CDR3 sequence (DNA): TGCAGCGTTGAAGATCGAGGGGGACTAGCGGGAGTAGGCACCGGGGAGCTGTTTTTT. Translating gives CSVEDRGGLAGVGTGELFF. The chain uses TRBV29-1 and TRBJ2-2; 14 bases are a match to TRBD2. Germline V lookup: CDR1 SQVTM, CDR2 ANQGSEA. J was trimmed by 4 bases and V by 0 bases; bases with no gene match: 10. CDR3 size: 19 residues.

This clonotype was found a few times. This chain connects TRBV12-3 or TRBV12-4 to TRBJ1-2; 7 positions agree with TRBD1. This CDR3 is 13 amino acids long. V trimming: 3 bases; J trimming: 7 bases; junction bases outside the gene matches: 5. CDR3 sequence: CASSFGRQGGYTF. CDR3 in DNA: TGTGCCAGCAGTTTCGGGAGACAGGGTGGCTACACCTTC.

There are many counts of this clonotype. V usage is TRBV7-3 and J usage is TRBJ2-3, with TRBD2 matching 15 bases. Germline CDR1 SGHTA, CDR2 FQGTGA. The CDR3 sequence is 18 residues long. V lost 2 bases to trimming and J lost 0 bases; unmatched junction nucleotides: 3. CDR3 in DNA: TGTGCCAGCAGCTTACGGGGACTAGCGGGAGGTAGCACAGATACGCAGTATTTT. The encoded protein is CASSLRGLAGGSTDTQYF.

The CDR3 bases are TGTGCCTGCGGACTACCCAAAAACATTCAGTACTTC. The encoded protein is CACGLPKNIQYF. V usage is TRBV15 and J usage is TRBJ2-4, with a tentative D call TRBD2 (6 bases). Per the germline V gene, CDR1 is LNHNV and CDR2 is YYDKDF (reference sequence). This CDR3 has 12 amino acids. Between the trimmed V and J ends, which lost 11 bases and 2 bases, there was a span of 10 bases.

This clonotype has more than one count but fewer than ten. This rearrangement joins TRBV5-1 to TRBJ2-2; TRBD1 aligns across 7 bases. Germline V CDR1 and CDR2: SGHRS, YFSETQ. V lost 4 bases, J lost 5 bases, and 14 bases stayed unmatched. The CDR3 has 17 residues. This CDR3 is CASSMRETGSGTGELFF. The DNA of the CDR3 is TGCGCCAGCAGCATGAGGGAGACAGGGTCGGGGACCGGGGAGCTGTTTTTT.

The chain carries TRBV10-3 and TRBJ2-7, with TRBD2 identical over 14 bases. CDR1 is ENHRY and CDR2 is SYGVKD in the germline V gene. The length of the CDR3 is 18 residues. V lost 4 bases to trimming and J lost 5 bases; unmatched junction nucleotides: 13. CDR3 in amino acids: CAISVPGLAGENPHEQYF. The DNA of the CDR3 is TGTGCCATCAGTGTACCGGGACTAGCGGGAGAAAATCCCCACGAGCAGTACTTC.

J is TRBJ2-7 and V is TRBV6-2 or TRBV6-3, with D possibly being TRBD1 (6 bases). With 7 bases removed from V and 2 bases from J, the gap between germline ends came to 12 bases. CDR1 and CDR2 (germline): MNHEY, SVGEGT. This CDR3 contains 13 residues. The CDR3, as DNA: TGTGCCAGCATCCAGGGGATCCCCTACGAGCAGTACTTC. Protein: CASIQGIPYEQYF.

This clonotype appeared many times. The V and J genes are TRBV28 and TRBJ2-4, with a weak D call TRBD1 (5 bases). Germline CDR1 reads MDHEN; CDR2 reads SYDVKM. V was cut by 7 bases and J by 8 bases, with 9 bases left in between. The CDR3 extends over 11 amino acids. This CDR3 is CASKRGDIQYF. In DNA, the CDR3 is TGTGCCAGCAAAAGGGGTGACATTCAGTACTTC. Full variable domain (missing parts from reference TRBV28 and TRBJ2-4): DVKVTQSSRYLVKRTGEKVFLECVQDMDHENMFWYRQDPGLGLRLIYFSYDVKMKEKGDIPEGYSVSREKKERFSLILESASTNQTSMYLCASKRGDIQYFGAGTRLSVL.